Sequencing of this TCR beta chain was carried out in a study of Ad26.COV2.S vaccination and SARS-CoV-2 variants. At the level of the study: The trial was COV1001 and the donor's arm was Ad26.COV2.S. Overall study findings and caveats: Spike-specific TCR breadth was greater after Ad26.COV2.S than placebo.

To note about this clone: No antigen is known for it.

The CDR3 runs 13 residues. Trimming took off 4 bases at V and 5 bases at J, with 10 bases between the two ends. Germline CDR1 SGHNT, CDR2 YYREEE (reference sequence). Treatment given: roughly 18 received Ad26.COV2.S at low or high dose, single or two shots; roughly 5 received placebo; per-sample allocation not given. All samples were drawn on day 63, counting from the first vaccine or placebo injection. The repertoire was sequenced with immunoSEQ multiplex PCR; TCRdb's copy has only in-frame clones and lacks some. The table includes fewer than 500,000 clones, roughly 91% detected once. This sequence was found in a person aged 18 to 59 who received the Ad26.COV2.S COVID-19 vaccine or a placebo. The source was peripheral blood, collected in a trial of Ad26.COV2.S vaccine versus placebo. V usage is TRBV5-4 and J usage is TRBJ2-1, with D possibly being TRBD2 (6 bases). The CDR3 nucleotides are TGTGCCAGCAGCACCCGACTAGACAATGAGCAGTTCTTC. Translated: CASSTRLDNEQFF.